The 21 T cell receptor beta chains given below trace back to one sample, sequenced in a study of CD8+ T cells in alopecia areata. Investigators isolated RNA and reverse transcribed it into cDNA to act as the sequencing template. Only in-frame clones appear in the TCRdb table, and some are missing; sequencing was by immunoSEQ multiplex PCR. The table has fewer than 150,000 clones, about 61% seen once. Sample treatment: oral pan-JAK inhibitor, 5-10 mg twice daily. Specimen: CD8+ T cells sorted from blood, collected at week 4, from a patient treated with tofacitinib. The receptors derive from a human donor with alopecia areata.

This chain links TRBV14 with TRBJ2-7; tentative D call: TRBD1 (7 bases). From germline, CDR1 is SGHDN and CDR2 FVKESK. The CDR3 has 14 residues. Trimming left V 4 bases short and J 5 bases short, with 15 bases between. CDR3 sequence: CASSLAGQKDEQYF. CDR3 DNA: TGTGCCAGCAGCCTTGCGGGACAGAAGGACGAGCAGTACTTC.

The J gene is TRBJ2-1, the V gene TRBV29-1, with TRBD2 identical over 8 bases. V was pared by 6 bases and J by 10 bases, with 2 bases of the junction left unmatched. The length of the CDR3 is 10 residues. Germline V gives CDR1 SQVTM, CDR2 ANQGSEA. As DNA, the CDR3 is TGCAGCGTACGCGGGGGGGAGCAGTTCTTC. Translating it yields CSVRGGEQFF.

This chain joins TRBV29-1 and TRBJ2-7, with 10 bases that match TRBD1. V lost 7 bases, J lost 2 bases, and 5 bases stayed unmatched. The germline gives CDR1 SQVTM, CDR2 ANQGSEA. The CDR3 spans 13 residues. DNA for the CDR3: TGCAGCGCGGGGACAGGGGAAACCTACGAGCAGTACTTC. As protein: CSAGTGETYEQYF.

V and J are TRBV5-1 and TRBJ1-1; TRBD1 matches at 10 bases. The ends lost 3 bases at V and 1 base at J; junction bases unmatched: 3. The CDR3 totals 15 residues. Germline V lookup: CDR1 SGHRS, CDR2 YFSETQ. The CDR3 bases are TGCGCCAGCAGCTCGACAGGGGGCGCGAACACTGAAGCTTTCTTT. It specifies CASSSTGGANTEAFF.

Here the CDR3 DNA reads TGTGCCAGCAGTACAGGGGGATCCTACAATGAGCAGTTCTTC. Residues: CASSTGGSYNEQFF. The chain links TRBV6-5 to TRBJ2-1; 8 bases agree with TRBD1. CDR1 and CDR2 (germline): MNHEY, SVGAGI. This CDR3 is 14 amino acids long. J gave up 1 base and V 5 bases, and 1 base lay outside the gene matches.

The rearrangement joins TRBV30 to TRBJ1-4; D may be TRBD1 (5 bases). This CDR3 has 15 residues. Germline V gene lookup returns CDR1 GTSNPN and CDR2 SVGIG (reference sequence). V gave up 2 bases and J gave up 8 bases, with 18 bases separating them. The CDR3 loop reads CAWSSSGGRDEKLFF. Written as DNA, the CDR3 is TGTGCCTGGAGTTCGTCCGGGGGACGGGACGAAAAACTGTTTTTT.

This sequence joins TRBV4-1 and TRBJ2-1, with 9 bases fitting TRBD2. Germline CDR1 and CDR2: MGHRA and YSYEKL. Trimming cost V 1 base and J 4 bases; bases outside gene matches: 8. CDR3 length: 17 residues. CDR3: CASSQGVAGATYNEQFF. The CDR3 coding sequence is TGCGCCAGCAGCCAAGGGGTAGCGGGGGCCACATACAATGAGCAGTTCTTC.

This chain links TRBV30 with TRBJ1-2, with D unclear. Trimming left V 3 bases short and J 8 bases short, with 10 bases between. The CDR3 has 11 amino acids. Germline CDR1 is GTSNPN and CDR2 is SVGIG (reference sequence). CDR3 nucleotides: TGTGCCTGGAGGTCCATGGAAGGCTACACCTTC. Amino acids: CAWRSMEGYTF.

For this clone: Other DNA sequences in this sample translate to the same CDR3. The chain uses TRBV30 and TRBJ2-7, with D perhaps assigned TRBD1 or TRBD2 (5 bases each). The ends were cut back, 3 bases at V and 6 bases at J, with 9 bases in the middle. From germline, CDR1 is GTSNPN and CDR2 SVGIG (reference sequence). The CDR3 length is 11 residues. CDR3 DNA sequence: TGTGCCTGGAGCGGGGCCTCCGAGCAGTACTTC. Its translation: CAWSGASEQYF.

The gene calls are TRBV29-1 and TRBJ2-7; the D gene is possibly TRBD2 (6 bases). V gave up 4 bases and J gave up 0 bases, with 7 bases separating them. The CDR3 length is 12 residues. Looked up from germline, CDR1 is SQVTM and CDR2 is ANQGSEA. CDR3 sequence: CSVAGGSYEQYF. CDR3 nucleotide sequence: TGCAGCGTTGCCGGGGGCTCCTACGAGCAGTACTTC.

The rearrangement links TRBV4-1 to TRBJ2-7; D tentatively fits TRBD1 or TRBD2 (5 bases each). The length of the CDR3 is 15 residues. V shed 2 bases and J shed 2 bases, with 13 bases lying between them. Looked up from germline, CDR1 is MGHRA and CDR2 is YSYEKL. CDR3 bases: TGCGCCAGCAGCCAAACCGGGACCGGGCCCTACGAGCAGTACTTC. It is translated as CASSQTGTGPYEQYF.

This clone was seen a handful of times. The chain is built from TRBV7-9 and TRBJ1-3; a weak D match, TRBD1 (5 bases). V was clipped by 5 bases and J by 0 bases, with 11 bases between them. This CDR3 comprises 15 residues. Germline-derived CDR1 and CDR2 are SEHNR and FQNEAQ (reference sequence). CDR3 protein: CASSRGLLSGNTIYF. CDR3 coding DNA: TGTGCCAGCAGCCGGGGCTTACTCTCTGGAAACACCATATATTTT.

V is TRBV29-1 and J is TRBJ2-3; D is unresolved. The germline V gene has CDR1 SQVTM and CDR2 ANQGSEA. Trimming left V 7 bases short and J 11 bases short, with 19 bases between. This CDR3 is 12 amino acids long. The CDR3 bases are TGCAGCGAAGTCGATAACAGCTTAGGGCAGTATTTT. This gives the protein CSEVDNSLGQYF.

The V and J genes are TRBV29-1 and TRBJ1-1; a possible D gene is TRBD1 (5 bases). The germline gives CDR1 SQVTM, CDR2 ANQGSEA. The germline V and J ends were trimmed by 6 bases and 5 bases, with 13 bases remaining between them. The CDR3 runs 12 residues. In nucleotides, the CDR3 is TGCAGCGTCCTCCGGGGGGGTACTGAAGCTTTCTTT. As protein: CSVLRGGTEAFF.

V is TRBV13 and J is TRBJ2-1, with 7 bases fitting TRBD1. The CDR3 loop spans 13 amino acids. CDR1 is PRHDT, CDR2 FYEKMQ, per germline (reference sequence). The V segment lost 10 bases and the J segment 5 bases; nucleotides outside the gene matches: 8. The CDR3 spells CATCRDRDNEQFF. The DNA for the CDR3 is TGTGCCACCTGCCGGGACAGAGACAATGAGCAGTTCTTC.

This clone was seen only once. The chain is built from TRBV27 and TRBJ1-6; D gene unclear. Germline loops: CDR1 MNHEY, CDR2 SMNVEV (reference sequence). The length of the CDR3 is 12 residues. V lost 2 bases and J lost 8, with 4 bases in between. CDR3 residues: CASSLVDSPLHF. In nucleotides, the CDR3 is TGTGCCAGCAGTTTAGTAGATTCACCCCTCCACTTT.

This clone was detected only a few times. The genes are TRBV7-8 and TRBJ2-7; tentatively, D is TRBD1 (7 bases). CDR1 SGHVS and CDR2 FQNEAQ come from the germline V gene. Trimming removed 4 bases from V and 4 bases from J, with 14 bases in between. The CDR3 is made up of 14 amino acids. The CDR3 nucleotides are TGTGCCAGCAGCTCCCCAGGGGGGTTATACGAGCAGTACTTC. It specifies CASSSPGGLYEQYF. The full variable domain, rest sourced from reference TRBV7-8 and TRBJ2-7, is GAGVSQSPRYKVAKRGQDVALRCDPISGHVSLFWYQQALGQGPEFLTYFQNEAQLDKSGLPSDRFFAERPEGSVSTLKIQRTQQEDSAVYLCASSSPGGLYEQYFGPGTRLTVT.

The chain recombines TRBV6-4 with TRBJ2-1; a weak D match, TRBD2 (5 bases). This CDR3 is 14 amino acids long. V lost 3 bases to trimming and J lost 7 bases, with 13 bases between them. The germline gives CDR1 MRHNA, CDR2 SNTAGT. CDR3 sequence reads: CASSERETTNEQFF. The DNA of the CDR3 is TGTGCCAGCAGTGAAAGGGAGACAACTAATGAGCAGTTCTTC.

The CDR3 nucleotides read TGCAGCGTTGAGCTGCCGAACACCGGGGAGCTGTTTTTT. It translates to CSVELPNTGELFF. The chain uses TRBV29-1 and TRBJ2-2; D call uncertain. The CDR3 consists of 13 residues. Germline V gene lookup returns CDR1 SQVTM and CDR2 ANQGSEA. V lost 3 bases and J 0 bases, leaving 5 bases between the germline ends.

This chain links TRBV29-1 with TRBJ1-3; D is uncertain. V lost 7 bases and J lost 2, with 12 bases in between. The length of the CDR3 is 13 residues. Germline CDR1 SQVTM, CDR2 ANQGSEA. DNA for the CDR3: TGCAGCGCCCGTGAAGGGACTGGAAACACCATATATTTT. Translating it yields CSAREGTGNTIYF.

The V gene is TRBV7-9, the J gene TRBJ2-3; no reliable D call. This CDR3 contains 15 residues. V lost 0 bases and J 5 bases, leaving 12 bases between the germline ends. Germline lookup yields CDR1 SEHNR and CDR2 FQNEAQ (reference sequence). CDR3 sequence reads: CASSLAVGKIDTQYF. The CDR3 nucleotides are TGTGCCAGCAGCTTAGCCGTGGGTAAGATAGATACGCAGTATTTT.